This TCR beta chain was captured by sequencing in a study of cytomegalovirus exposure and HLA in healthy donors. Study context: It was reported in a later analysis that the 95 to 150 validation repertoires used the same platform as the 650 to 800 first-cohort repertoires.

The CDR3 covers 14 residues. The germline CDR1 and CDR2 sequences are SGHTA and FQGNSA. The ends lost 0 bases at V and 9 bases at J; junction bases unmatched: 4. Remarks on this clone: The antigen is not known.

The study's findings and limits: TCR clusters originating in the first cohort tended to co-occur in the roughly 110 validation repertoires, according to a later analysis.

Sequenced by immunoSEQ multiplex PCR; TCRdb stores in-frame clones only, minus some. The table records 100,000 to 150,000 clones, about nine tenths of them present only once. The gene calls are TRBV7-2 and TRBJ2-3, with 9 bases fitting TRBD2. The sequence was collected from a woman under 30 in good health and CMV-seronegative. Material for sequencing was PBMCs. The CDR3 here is CASSLAPLAGTQYF. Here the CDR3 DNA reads TGTGCCAGCAGCTTAGCCCCACTAGCGGGCACGCAGTATTTT.